This T cell receptor beta chain derives from a study of monozygotic twins with inflammatory bowel disease. UMIs were attached via template switching, each with a 6-nucleotide sample barcode. Each CDR3 protein gets one entry in TCRdb, which reprocessed the 5' RACE reads and gives no DNA. The sample has over 110,000 distinct CDR3 sequences. Unfractionated whole blood yielded total RNA, and T cells were not sorted. Germline loops: CDR1 LNHNV, CDR2 YYDKDF (reference sequence). The CDR3 loop spans 15 amino acids. The TCR was taken from a human donor with ulcerative colitis or Crohn's disease, or a healthy co-twin of an affected twin (not recorded which). The sequencing input was blood. V usage is TRBV15 and J usage is TRBJ2-1; TCRdb's D call of TRBD2 is untestable without DNA. The CDR3 sequence: CATSRGTSGDNEQFF.